These T cell receptor beta chains were read from a single sample in a study of CD8 T cells in ankylosing spondylitis. TCRdb re-derived calls from the 5' RACE reads in MiXCR, one entry per CDR3 protein. The repertoire consists of about 64,000 distinct CDR3 sequences, with over 5% occurring once and the leading ten covering just under 5%. The specimen sequenced was synovial fluid, either unsorted or a sorted T cell fraction (not recorded which). All receptors derive from a male donor with ankylosing spondylitis. Both conserved end residues are part of each CDR3. Not every row has a clone size; where given, it reads once, few, many or a size class.

clone_size | j_call | v_call | cdr3_aa
many | TRBJ2-1 | TRBV7-3 | CASSSSRDRPIF
. | TRBJ2-5 | TRBV11-1 | CASSLPPETQYF
many | TRBJ2-1 | TRBV6-1 | CASSVFRDRDEQFF
many | TRBJ2-2 | TRBV20-1 | CSASGQGNTGELFF
many | TRBJ2-1 | TRBV7-3 | CASSPGSFNEQFF
many | TRBJ2-2 | TRBV2 | CASSQHQGALTGELFF
many | TRBJ1-1 | TRBV29-1 | CSVERGGTMNTEAFF
many | TRBJ1-5 | TRBV29-1 | CSVVWQVNQPQHF
many | TRBJ1-1 | TRBV20-1 | CSARYTNTEAFF
. | TRBJ2-1 | TRBV7-2 | CASTAPGRRGDEQFF
many | TRBJ2-2 | TRBV4-1 | CASSQGGPGTSVSNTGELFF
many | TRBJ1-5 | TRBV4-3 | CASSLGPQHF
many | TRBJ2-1 | TRBV12-3/TRBV12-4 | CASSLGPGGQLF
few | TRBJ1-5 | TRBV19 | CASSGQGGQPQHF
many | TRBJ2-3 | TRBV28 | CASSFAYTDTQYF
many | TRBJ2-5 | TRBV20-1 | CSARTPGTGTGTQYF
many | TRBJ2-3 | TRBV6-5 | CASSWERAADTQYF
once | TRBJ2-1 | TRBV28 | CASRGRSDNEQFF
many | TRBJ1-1 | TRBV5-1 | CASSLAKGSEAFF
many | TRBJ2-7 | TRBV18 | CASSQGQAGEQYF
many | TRBJ1-2 | TRBV12-3/TRBV12-4 | CASSLAWGRAHGYTF
. | TRBJ1-5 | TRBV19 | CASSTSTGIHQPQHF
many | TRBJ2-4 | TRBV29-1 | CSVESRTGGWGNIQYF
. | TRBJ1-5 | TRBV28 | CASSGRDRDINQPQHF
. | TRBJ2-7 | TRBV28 | CASSLPLAGTYEQYF
few | TRBJ1-2 | TRBV28 | CASSFAGGFLDGYTF
. | TRBJ2-7 | TRBV18 | CASSPVTLGPYEQYF
many | TRBJ1-2 | TRBV5-1 | CASSVRGGGLGYTF
few | TRBJ2-5 | TRBV5-1 | CASSLGTGPEETQYF
. | TRBJ2-7 | TRBV2 | CASSVPSGFDEQYF
once | TRBJ2-2 | TRBV19 | CASSIGSSGELFF
. | TRBJ2-2 | TRBV2 | CASSGRRAGELFF
. | TRBJ2-3 | TRBV13 | CASSTTGTSDTDTQYF
few | TRBJ1-4 | TRBV5-1 | CASSGSRDGAALTNEKLFF
many | TRBJ2-1 | TRBV5-1 | CASSLFSNEQFF
many | TRBJ2-7 | TRBV20-1 | CSASRAAGGSFEQYF
many | TRBJ1-2 | TRBV12-3/TRBV12-4 | CASSLDGSIYGYTF
. | TRBJ2-1 | TRBV24-1 | CATSSGQSANEQFF
many | TRBJ1-1 | TRBV3-1 | CASSLLGKTEAFF
many | TRBJ1-1 | TRBV29-1 | CSVAVGQTNTEAFF
many | TRBJ2-1 | TRBV5-1 | CASRSLAEPYNEQFF
many | TRBJ1-5 | TRBV30 | CAWSVGTVTEQPQHF
. | TRBJ2-3 | TRBV20-1 | CSARAPGLASGTFTDTQYF
many | TRBJ2-3 | TRBV7-9 | CASSPLSDTQYF
. | TRBJ2-7 | TRBV6-1 | CASSLSTSGRFYEQYF
many | TRBJ2-1 | TRBV29-1 | CSVGGGPNEQFF
few | TRBJ2-1 | TRBV5-1 | CASSLAPRAGGQFF
many | TRBJ1-2 | TRBV5-1 | CASSFGIRRTTGGGSYGYTF
. | TRBJ2-1 | TRBV2 | CASSVSGRGNEQFF